The 21 T cell receptor beta chains presented below share a single source sample, sequenced in a study of T cell responses to AZD1222 COVID-19 vaccine listed by TCRdb under 2021. Library prep was done by the immunoSEQ multiplex PCR assay. TCRdb's version of the immuneACCESS table is confined to in-frame rearrangements and falls short of the full clone set. An unresolved V gene accounts for under half of the shortfall where checked; the remainder is of unknown origin. Counted in this sample were 150,000 to 200,000 clones; 90% of them appeared once. Approximately 1.6% of the sample rests with the top ten. The sample's time point label, in plain terms: baseline before first vaccination. This specimen was peripheral blood, taken on day 0 of AZD1222 vaccination. The receptor set was obtained from an adult in good health.

This chain links TRBV7-2 with TRBJ2-2; D might be TRBD2 (6 bases). The CDR3 has 14 residues. V lost 4 bases, J lost 4 bases, and 10 bases lay in between. CDR1 is SGHTA, CDR2 FQGNSA, per germline. The CDR3 spells CASSSLGGTGELFF. The CDR3 nucleotides are TGTGCCAGCAGCTCCCTGGGGGGCACCGGGGAGCTGTTTTTT.

V and J are TRBV11-2 and TRBJ1-2; D is undetermined. The CDR3 loop spans 17 amino acids. V was trimmed by 1 base and J by 4 bases, leaving 19 bases between them. Per germline, CDR1 SGHAT and CDR2 FQNNGV. CDR3 residues: CASSLGYGGNRSYGYTF. The CDR3 DNA follows: TGTGCCAGCAGCTTAGGTTACGGCGGTAATAGATCCTATGGCTACACCTTC.

The rearrangement links TRBV5-4 to TRBJ2-2; perhaps TRBD2 as D (5 bases). Trimming cost V 4 bases and J 5 bases, with 9 bases left between them. CDR1 is SGHNT and CDR2 is YYREEE in the germline V gene (reference sequence). The CDR3 length is 13 residues. CDR3 amino acids: CASSLTGTGELFF. In DNA form, the CDR3 reads TGTGCCAGCAGCCTCACGGGGACCGGGGAGCTGTTTTTT.

This clone has at least ten counts. The chain uses TRBV18 and TRBJ1-6, with D tentatively TRBD1 (5 bases). Per the germline V gene, CDR1 is KGHSH and CDR2 is LQKENI. V was pared by 5 bases and J by 19 bases, with 18 bases between. There are 12 residues in the CDR3. The chain's CDR3 is CASSETGQGPHF. The CDR3 bases are TGTGCCAGCTCAGAGACGGGGCAAGGGCCTCACTTT.

V is TRBV6-5 and J is TRBJ1-3; D possibly corresponds to TRBD1 (5 bases). V was shortened by 6 bases and J by 8 bases, with 14 bases between the two germline ends. The CDR3 runs to 13 residues. Germline-derived CDR1 and CDR2 are MNHEY and SVGAGI. The CDR3 here is CASSHRRGDTIYF. In nucleotides, the CDR3 is TGTGCCAGCAGCCACCGTAGGGGTGACACCATATATTTT.

The V and J genes are TRBV6-7 and TRBJ1-3; unclear D gene. TRBV6-7 is an ORF, and what it does is uncertain. The CDR3 covers 13 residues. Trimming removed 8 bases at V and 5 bases at J, with 13 bases between. CDR3 in DNA: TGTGCCAGCCGCGGGTTAGCCAGAAACACCATATATTTT. Translating it yields CASRGLARNTIYF.

The chain links TRBV19 to TRBJ2-5; D is perhaps TRBD2 (5 bases). The germline CDR1 and CDR2 sequences are LNHDA and SQIVND (reference sequence). V was shortened by 3 bases and J by 7 bases, with 9 bases between the two germline ends. The CDR3 is 12 residues long. CDR3 DNA: TGTGCCAGTAGTATGGATGAGGGGACCCAGTACTTC. Protein sequence: CASSMDEGTQYF. The full variable domain, rest sourced from reference TRBV19 and TRBJ2-5, is DGGITQSPKYLFRKEGQNVTLSCEQNLNHDAMYWYRQDPGQGLRLIYYSQIVNDFQKGDIAEGYSVSREKKESFPLTVTSAQKNPTAFYLCASSMDEGTQYFGPGTRLLVL.

The genes are TRBV27 and TRBJ2-7, with D uncertain. The CDR3 has 13 amino acids. The V gene lost 5 bases and the J gene lost 0 bases, with 8 bases spanning the gap. Germline V gene lookup returns CDR1 MNHEY and CDR2 SMNVEV (reference sequence). CDR3 nucleotide sequence: TGTGCCAGCAGTACGGGTTTCTCCTACGAGCAGTACTTC. Its protein is CASSTGFSYEQYF.

CDR3 sequence reads: CASSLPLGGERQPQHF. CDR3 bases: TGTGCCAGCAGCTTACCCCTAGGCGGGGAACGCCAGCCCCAGCATTTT. The rearrangement joins TRBV13 to TRBJ1-5; no clear D gene. The germline V gene encodes CDR1 PRHDT and CDR2 FYEKMQ (reference sequence). The ends were cut back, 2 bases at V and 7 bases at J, with 18 bases in the middle. This CDR3 contains 16 residues.

The V call is TRBV11-2, the J call TRBJ2-3, with D possibly being TRBD1 (6 bases). With 1 base removed from V and 6 bases from J, the gap between germline ends came to 14 bases. This CDR3 is 15 amino acids long. The germline gives CDR1 SGHAT, CDR2 FQNNGV. The CDR3 DNA reads TGTGCCAGCAGCTTAGCAGGTGGGGGCTTGGATACGCAGTATTTT. This encodes CASSLAGGGLDTQYF.

The chain is built from TRBV9 and TRBJ1-6; 7 nucleotides match TRBD1. V shed 2 bases and J 9 bases; nucleotides not matched to a gene: 5. The germline V gene has CDR1 SGDLS and CDR2 YYNGEE. The CDR3 covers 14 residues. The CDR3 sequence is CASSVSGGISPLHF. CDR3 bases: TGTGCCAGCAGCGTCTCAGGGGGGATTTCACCCCTCCACTTT.

V is TRBV19 and J is TRBJ1-2; 9 bases match TRBD1. The CDR3 runs to 16 residues. Trimming cost V 6 bases and J 7 bases; bases outside gene matches: 15. CDR1 and CDR2 from the germline V gene are LNHDA and SQIVND (reference sequence). The CDR3 bases are TGTGCCAGTAGCAAAAGAACAGGGGGCTCAGGAGGTGGCTACACCTTC. Protein sequence: CASSKRTGGSGGGYTF.

The V gene is TRBV24-1, the J gene TRBJ1-2; D remains unclear. V gave up 1 base and J gave up 8 bases, with 10 bases separating them. Germline V gene lookup returns CDR1 KGHDR and CDR2 SFDVKD. The CDR3 contains 13 residues. The CDR3 DNA sequence: TGTGCCACCAGTGATTTTAACAAGGCAGGCTACACCTTC. It encodes CATSDFNKAGYTF.

The V gene is TRBV28, the J gene TRBJ1-5; 8 nucleotides agree with TRBD1. Germline-derived CDR1 and CDR2 are MDHEN and SYDVKM. The J segment lost 5 bases and the V segment lost 6 bases, leaving 9 bases of the junction unmatched. This CDR3 comprises 15 residues. The CDR3 DNA reads TGTGCCAGCAGGGAGACAGGGGTTCAGGATCAGCCCCAGCATTTT. Translated, it gives CASRETGVQDQPQHF.

This clone was counted a single time. The gene calls are TRBV19 and TRBJ1-3; D is undetermined. This CDR3 has 13 amino acids. Trimming pared 11 bases from V and 0 bases from J, leaving 11 bases between. The germline gives CDR1 LNHDA, CDR2 SQIVND (reference sequence). The DNA of the CDR3 is TGTGCCGCTTCGACCTTCTCTGGAAACACCATATATTTT. Amino acid sequence: CAASTFSGNTIYF.

The chain joins TRBV9 to TRBJ2-2; a weak D match, TRBD1 (6 bases). The V and J ends lost 1 base and 6 bases respectively, with 13 bases between them. This CDR3 spans 15 amino acids. Germline V lookup: CDR1 SGDLS, CDR2 YYNGEE. The CDR3 bases are TGTGCCAGCAGCGTATTGTCACAGGGAGCCGGGGAGCTGTTTTTT. It codes for CASSVLSQGAGELFF.

V usage is TRBV7-2 and J usage is TRBJ2-1, with TRBD2 matching over 11 bases. Per the germline V gene, CDR1 is SGHTA and CDR2 is FQGNSA. The CDR3 totals 15 residues. J was trimmed by 4 bases and V by 3 bases; bases with no gene match: 2. The CDR3, as DNA: TGTGCCAGCAGCTTGACTAGCGGGGTGTACAATGAGCAGTTCTTC. This gives the protein CASSLTSGVYNEQFF.

In regard to this clone: A much bigger clone sits one base away, suggesting this may be a read error. The chain recombines TRBV2 with TRBJ2-2, with D unresolved. The CDR3 runs 11 residues. V lost 4 bases, J lost 6 bases, and 3 bases lay in between. In germline, CDR1 is SNHLY, CDR2 FYNNEI. Here the CDR3 reads CASSGAGELFF. In DNA, the CDR3 is TGTGCCAGCAGTGGGGCCGGGGAGCTGTTTTTT.

This chain joins TRBV12-3 or TRBV12-4 and TRBJ1-2, with TRBD1 as a possible D gene (6 bases). The CDR3 totals 13 residues. With 6 bases removed from V and 7 bases from J, the gap between germline ends came to 15 bases. Here the CDR3 DNA reads TGTGCCAGCAGCTCAAACAGGGAGTTTGGCTACACCTTC. Encoded protein: CASSSNREFGYTF.

The chain combines TRBV18 with TRBJ1-5, with D maybe TRBD1 (6 bases). Looked up from germline, CDR1 is KGHSH and CDR2 is LQKENI. Trimming removed 2 bases from V and 5 bases from J, with 16 bases in between. CDR3 length: 16 residues. The chain's CDR3 is CASSPLPGAVDQPQHF. The DNA for the CDR3 is TGTGCCAGCTCACCATTACCAGGGGCGGTGGATCAGCCCCAGCATTTT.

This rearrangement joins TRBV11-3 to TRBJ2-6; 13 bases are a match to TRBD2. CDR1 is SGHNT, CDR2 YENEEA, per germline. V gave up 3 bases and J gave up 0 bases; unmatched junction bases: 5. The CDR3 runs 19 residues. CDR3: CASSLRTSGGYSGANVLTF. In nucleotides, the CDR3 is TGTGCCAGCAGCTTGAGGACTAGCGGGGGTTACTCTGGGGCCAACGTCCTGACTTTC.